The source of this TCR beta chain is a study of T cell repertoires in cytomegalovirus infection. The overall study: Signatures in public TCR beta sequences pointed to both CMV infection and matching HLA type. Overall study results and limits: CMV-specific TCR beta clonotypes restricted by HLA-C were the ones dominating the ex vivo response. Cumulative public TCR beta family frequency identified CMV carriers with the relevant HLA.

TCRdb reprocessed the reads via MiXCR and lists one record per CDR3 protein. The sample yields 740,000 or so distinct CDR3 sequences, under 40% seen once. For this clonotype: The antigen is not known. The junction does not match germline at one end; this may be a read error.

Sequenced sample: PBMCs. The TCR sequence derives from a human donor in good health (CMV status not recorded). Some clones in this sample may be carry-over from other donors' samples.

The CDR3 is CASSRYTDTLYF. The CDR3 DNA reads as TGTGCCAGCAGCCGATACACAGATACGCTGTATTTT. The chain links TRBV7-2 to TRBJ2-3; D is undetermined. Looked up from germline, CDR1 is SGHTA and CDR2 is FQGNSA. The CDR3 extends over 12 amino acids.